Each of the 17 T cell receptor beta chains below was sequenced from the same sample in a study of blood T cells in healthy people across ages. The second PCR ran roughly 6 to 11 cycles with a sample-barcoded 5' primer and J-beta primers. In TCRdb, the 5' RACE reads were re-called with MiXCR into one record per CDR3 protein. This table holds hundreds of thousands of distinct CDR3 sequences, 20% to 25% found once. The data were also submitted as part of a second study, on T cells of mothers and their children.

Sequencing was done on a sample of blood. The receptors shown here come from a boy aged 5-17 years in good health.

The genes are TRBV7-3 and TRBJ2-1; D ambiguous. The length of the CDR3 is 13 residues. Germline loops: CDR1 SGHTA, CDR2 FQGTGA. V gave up 4 bases and J gave up 6 bases, with 10 bases separating them. CDR3 protein: CASSSPPSNEQFF. The CDR3 nucleotides are TGTGCCAGCAGCTCGCCCCCTAGCAATGAGCAGTTCTTC. Using reference TRBV7-3 and TRBJ2-1 for the parts outside the CDR3, the full variable domain is GAGVSQTPSNKVTEKGKYVELRCDPISGHTALYWYRQSLGQGPEFLIYFQGTGAADDSGLPNDRFFAVRPEGSVSTLKIQRTERGDSAVYLCASSSPPSNEQFFGPGTRLTVL.

In this sample, this clonotype turned up a few times. The rearrangement joins TRBV24-1 to TRBJ2-3; D is possibly TRBD1 or TRBD2 (5 bases each). The V gene lost 5 bases and the J gene lost 2 bases, with 13 bases spanning the gap. CDR1 KGHDR and CDR2 SFDVKD come from the germline V gene. The CDR3 length is 15 residues. The CDR3 is CATSVVGAPTDTQYF. The DNA for the CDR3 is TGTGCCACCAGTGTCGTCGGGGCCCCCACAGATACGCAGTATTTT.

This clonotype came up a few times. This sequence joins TRBV29-1 and TRBJ2-1, with 9 bases matching TRBD1. V lost 7 bases and J lost 8; bases outside the gene matches: 9. The CDR3 contains 13 residues. CDR1 is SQVTM, CDR2 ANQGSEA, per germline. The CDR3 loop reads CSAMGQGGDEQFF. The CDR3 nucleotides are TGCAGCGCTATGGGACAGGGAGGGGATGAGCAGTTCTTC.

There are a few counts of this clonotype. The rearrangement joins TRBV27 to TRBJ2-6, with D possibly called TRBD1 or TRBD2 (5 bases each). This CDR3 has 16 amino acids. The germline V gene encodes CDR1 MNHEY and CDR2 SMNVEV (reference sequence). Trimming took 7 bases from V and 0 from J, leaving 13 bases between them. The chain's CDR3 is CASNPEGNSGANVLTF. The CDR3 nucleotides read TGTGCCAGCAACCCTGAGGGGAACTCTGGGGCCAACGTCCTGACTTTC.

V and J are TRBV27 and TRBJ2-7; D may be TRBD1 (6 bases). This CDR3 region has 14 residues. CDR1 MNHEY and CDR2 SMNVEV come from the germline V gene (reference sequence). V lost 5 bases, J lost 1 base, and 12 bases lay in between. The CDR3 here is CASSPDRLSYEQYF. The CDR3 DNA is TGTGCCAGCAGTCCCGACAGGTTATCCTACGAGCAGTACTTC.

The V and J genes are TRBV2 and TRBJ2-5; 9 bases agree with TRBD2. From germline, CDR1 is SNHLY and CDR2 FYNNEI. Trimming removed 4 bases from V and 5 bases from J; junction bases left unmatched: 5. CDR3 length equals 14 residues. CDR3 sequence reads: CASSGSGGRETQYF. The CDR3 coding sequence is TGTGCCAGCAGTGGGAGCGGGGGGCGGGAGACCCAGTACTTC. Full variable domain (rest looked up from reference TRBV2 and TRBJ2-5): EPEVTQTPSHQVTQMGQEVILRCVPISNHLYFYWYRQILGQKVEFLVSFYNNEISEKSEIFDDQFSVERPDGSNFTLKIRSTKLEDSAMYFCASSGSGGRETQYFGPGTRLLVL.

This clonotype was detected only a few times. This chain uses TRBV7-6 with TRBJ2-5; D remains ambiguous. The better agreement between TRBJ2-1 and the DNA end casts doubt on the J call. This CDR3 comprises 14 residues. Germline assignment: CDR1 SGHVS and CDR2 FNYEAQ. Written as DNA, the CDR3 is TGTGCCAGCAGCTTAAGGGTGCAAGACAATGAGCAGTTCTTC. This codes for CASSLRVQDNEQFF.

J is TRBJ2-5 and V is TRBV20-1; D unresolved. The germline V gene encodes CDR1 DFQATT and CDR2 SNEGSKA (reference sequence). V shed 0 bases and J shed 5 bases, with 13 bases lying between them. CDR3 length: 14 residues. The DNA for the CDR3 is TGCAGTGCTAGAGACGTTCGGCTTTTGGAGACCCAGTACTTC. It translates to CSARDVRLLETQYF.

CDR3 in amino acids: CASGRTSGGTDTQYF. The CDR3 region has the DNA TGTGCTAGTGGTCGTACTAGCGGGGGGACAGATACGCAGTATTTT. The chain couples TRBV12-5 to TRBJ2-3; TRBD2 matches at 12 bases. V dropped 5 bases and J dropped 3; count of bases not matched to a gene: 3. This CDR3 is 15 amino acids long. Germline CDR1 is LGHNT and CDR2 is FRNRAP.

DNA for the CDR3: TGTGCCAGCAGCTTATTCGGACTTACCTACGAGCAGTACTTC. Protein product: CASSLFGLTYEQYF. This chain connects TRBV7-2 to TRBJ2-7; TRBD2 is a possible D gene (5 bases). The germline V and J ends were trimmed by 2 bases and 2 bases, with 10 bases remaining between them. The CDR3 runs 14 residues. Germline values: CDR1 SGHTA, CDR2 FQGNSA. Full variable domain (remainder filled in from reference TRBV7-2 and TRBJ2-7): GAGVSQSPSNKVTEKGKDVELRCDPISGHTALYWYRQSLGQGLEFLIYFQGNSAPDKSGLPSDRFSAERTGGSVSTLTIQRTQQEDSAVYLCASSLFGLTYEQYFGPGTRLTVT.

The chain couples TRBV5-1 to TRBJ1-2, with D perhaps TRBD1 (5 bases). Per the germline V gene, CDR1 is SGHRS and CDR2 is YFSETQ. Trimming took 3 bases from V and 5 from J, leaving 11 bases between them. This CDR3 spans 13 amino acids. The CDR3 coding sequence is TGCGCCAGCAGCTGGGGACTGCTATATGGCTACACCTTC. It encodes CASSWGLLYGYTF.

This clonotype has a handful of counts. The V call is TRBV5-1, the J call TRBJ2-1; 7 bases align to TRBD1. CDR1 and CDR2 from the germline V gene are SGHRS and YFSETQ. The CDR3 sequence is 15 residues long. Trimming took 5 bases from V and 5 from J; bases not matched to a gene: 10. CDR3 amino acids: CASRRTGTENNEQFF. CDR3 nucleotide sequence: TGCGCCAGCAGACGAACCGGGACAGAGAACAATGAGCAGTTCTTC.

This clonotype came up many times. The chain recombines TRBV4-3 with TRBJ2-7; no definite D call. Trimming pared 4 bases from V and 4 bases from J, leaving 11 bases between. The CDR3 loop spans 13 amino acids. Germline CDR1 is LGHNA and CDR2 is YSLEER. CDR3 in amino acids: CASSLWAGYEQYF. The CDR3 DNA sequence: TGCGCCAGCAGCCTGTGGGCAGGTTACGAGCAGTACTTC.

The table lists this clonotype with a few counts. The rearrangement joins TRBV28 to TRBJ2-5; 8 positions match TRBD1. The end of the DNA aligns better with TRBJ2-7, so the J call may be wrong. The germline CDR1 and CDR2 sequences are MDHEN and SYDVKM. The CDR3 is made up of 15 amino acids. In DNA form, the CDR3 reads TGTGCCAGCAGTTCCAATCCAGGGGGCTCACACGAGCAGTACTTC. Residues: CASSSNPGGSHEQYF.

This clonotype occurred many times. The chain couples TRBV4-3 to TRBJ2-7; a possible D gene is TRBD2 (6 bases). This CDR3 is 15 amino acids long. V lost 0 bases, J lost 2 bases, and 11 bases lay in between. Germline V gives CDR1 LGHNA, CDR2 YSLEER. The chain's CDR3 is CASSQDSSGAYEQYF. CDR3 nucleotides: TGCGCCAGCAGCCAAGATAGTAGCGGAGCCTACGAGCAGTACTTC.

The V call is TRBV6-5, the J call TRBJ2-7; 7 nucleotides match TRBD1. CDR1 and CDR2 (germline): MNHEY, SVGAGI. The CDR3 loop spans 13 amino acids. J lost 5 bases, V lost 7 bases, and 8 bases had no gene match. CDR3 region: CASKIRQGDEQYF. The CDR3 nucleotides read TGTGCCAGCAAGATCAGACAGGGCGACGAGCAGTACTTC.

In this sample, this clonotype turned up a few times. V is TRBV15 and J is TRBJ2-1; possibly TRBD1 or TRBD2 for D (5 bases each). Matching the DNA end better, TRBJ2-5 makes the J call doubtful. The CDR3 has 15 amino acids. CDR1 LNHNV and CDR2 YYDKDF come from the germline V gene (reference sequence). The CDR3 protein is CATSSSTVGTETQYF. CDR3 nucleotides: TGTGCCACCAGCAGCTCCACGGTGGGGACGGAGACCCAGTACTTC.